These T cell receptor beta chains were read from a single sample in a study of CD8 T cells in Susac syndrome. TCRdb recomputed calls from the immunoSEQ multiplex PCR reads with MiXCR, one row per CDR3 protein. The repertoire holds fewer than 150,000 distinct CDR3 sequences, with roughly 89% as singletons. The sample was CD8+ T cells from PBMCs. These receptors all come from a human donor with multiple sclerosis. The CDR3 runs from the conserved cysteine through the conserved F or W. The D gene is left open where the match is weak. Clone size is stated in some rows and not others, as once, few, many or a class when expanded.

V gene,D gene,J gene,clone size,CDR3 protein,CDR3 DNA
TRBV28,NA,TRBJ1-2,NA,CASSLWGREDYGYTF,TGTGCCAGCAGTTTATGGGGCAGGGAGGATTATGGCTACACCTTC
TRBV6-2/TRBV6-3,TRBD1,TRBJ2-3,few,CASSYSTGDTDTQYF,TGTGCCAGCAGTTACTCGACAGGGGATACAGATACGCAGTATTTT
TRBV28,TRBD2,TRBJ2-1,NA,CASSRTSGPKADEQFF,TGTGCCAGCAGTCGGACTAGCGGGCCGAAGGCGGATGAGCAGTTCTTC
TRBV6-5,NA,TRBJ1-1,once,CASRVGMNTEAFF,TGTGCCAGCAGGGTAGGGATGAACACTGAAGCTTTCTTT
TRBV29-1,NA,TRBJ1-2,NA,CSVRTKPPHGYTF,TGCAGCGTTCGGACGAAACCCCCCCATGGCTACACCTTC
TRBV29-1,TRBD2,TRBJ2-7,NA,CSVGPFTASGGSYEQYF,TGCAGCGTTGGACCGTTCACAGCTAGCGGGGGCTCCTACGAGCAGTACTTC
TRBV13,TRBD1,TRBJ1-2,NA,CASSTRTGGHYGYTF,TGTGCCAGCAGCACGAGGACAGGGGGTCATTATGGCTACACCTTC
TRBV6-5,TRBD1,TRBJ2-7,NA,CASSYAQGVNEQYF,TGTGCCAGCAGTTACGCACAGGGGGTAAACGAGCAGTACTTC
TRBV27,TRBD1,TRBJ1-2,NA,CASSWTGGTNGYTF,TGTGCCAGCTCTTGGACAGGGGGAACGAATGGCTACACCTTC
TRBV6-1,NA,TRBJ2-5,few,CASSLTPGLQETQYF,TGTGCCAGCAGCCTCACTCCGGGATTACAAGAGACCCAGTACTTC
TRBV9,NA,TRBJ1-1,NA,CASSVGGVNTEAFF,TGTGCCAGCAGCGTAGGTGGGGTGAACACTGAAGCTTTCTTT
TRBV6-5,NA,TRBJ2-5,NA,CASSYSEEGRETQYF,TGTGCCAGCAGTTACTCAGAGGAGGGCCGGGAGACCCAGTACTTC
TRBV2,NA,TRBJ2-3,NA,CASSEGGSSDTQYF,TGTGCCAGCAGTGAGGGCGGCAGTTCAGATACGCAGTATTTT
TRBV6-6,NA,TRBJ2-2,NA,CASRAGWLFF,TGTGCCAGCAGGGCTGGGTGGCTGTTTTTT
TRBV27,TRBD1,TRBJ2-7,NA,CASSFSGQGNEQYF,TGTGCCAGCAGTTTTTCAGGACAGGGGAACGAGCAGTACTTC
TRBV7-6,NA,TRBJ2-7,NA,CASSPGATYEQYF,TGTGCCAGCAGCCCGGGAGCTACCTACGAGCAGTACTTC
TRBV19,TRBD1,TRBJ1-1,few,CASSFGQGNTEAFF,TGTGCCAGTAGTTTTGGACAGGGGAACACTGAAGCTTTCTTT
TRBV3-1,NA,TRBJ2-5,once,CASSHLGGGPTSETQYF,TGTGCCAGCAGCCACCTAGGAGGGGGACCGACTTCAGAGACCCAGTACTTC
TRBV7-9,NA,TRBJ1-2,NA,CASSSQGNYYGYTF,TGTGCCAGCAGCTCACAGGGAAATTACTATGGCTACACCTTC
TRBV7-8,TRBD1,TRBJ1-2,NA,CASSDTGTGYGYTF,TGTGCCAGCAGCGACACCGGGACAGGCTATGGCTACACCTTC
TRBV6-6,NA,TRBJ1-1,NA,CASSYSDQTEAFF,TGTGCCAGCAGTTACTCGGACCAGACTGAAGCTTTCTTT
TRBV27,NA,TRBJ1-2,NA,CASSSSEGADGYGYTF,TGTGCCAGCAGCTCCTCGGAGGGCGCCGATGGCTATGGCTACACCTTC
TRBV24-1,NA,TRBJ1-2,NA,CATRAGVDDGYTF,TGTGCCACCAGGGCAGGCGTAGACGATGGCTACACCTTC
TRBV20-1,NA,TRBJ2-1,once,CSARPKFSEDEQFF,TGCAGTGCTCGCCCAAAGTTTAGCGAAGATGAGCAGTTCTTC
TRBV2,NA,TRBJ1-1,NA,CASSGLEAFF,TGTGCCAGCAGTGGCCTTGAAGCTTTCTTT
TRBV7-9,NA,TRBJ2-6,NA,CASSSESSGANVLTF,TGTGCCAGCAGCTCTGAGAGCTCTGGGGCCAACGTCCTGACTTTC
TRBV7-9,TRBD1,TRBJ1-4,NA,CASSLAQGAVEKLFF,TGTGCCAGCAGCTTAGCGCAGGGGGCGGTGGAAAAACTGTTTTTT
TRBV11-2,NA,TRBJ2-3,NA,CASSLGGGNTDTQYF,TGTGCCAGCAGCCTCGGAGGGGGCAACACAGATACGCAGTATTTT
TRBV6-5,TRBD1,TRBJ2-5,NA,CASSFVGQAQGTQYF,TGTGCCAGCAGCTTCGTAGGACAGGCCCAAGGGACCCAGTACTTC
TRBV19,NA,TRBJ1-5,NA,CASSSNSNQPQHF,TGTGCCAGTAGTTCCAATAGCAATCAGCCCCAGCATTTT
TRBV12-3/TRBV12-4,NA,TRBJ1-2,NA,CASSFSANYGYTF,TGTGCCAGCAGTTTCAGCGCTAACTATGGCTACACCTTC
TRBV7-9,TRBD2,TRBJ2-7,once,CASMGGTHEQYF,TGTGCCAGCATGGGAGGGACGCACGAGCAGTACTTC
TRBV9,NA,TRBJ2-3,NA,CASGRPSTDTQYF,TGTGCCAGCGGGCGGCCGAGCACAGATACGCAGTATTTT
TRBV15,NA,TRBJ1-3,NA,CATGPSLGLSGNTIYF,TGTGCCACCGGCCCTTCGTTGGGGCTCTCTGGAAACACCATATATTTT
TRBV6-5,NA,TRBJ1-2,NA,CASSVGGFNYGYTF,TGTGCCAGCAGTGTTGGGGGATTTAACTATGGCTACACCTTC
TRBV5-1,NA,TRBJ2-1,once,CASSYVGGLGNEQFF,TGCGCCAGCAGCTACGTTGGGGGGCTGGGCAATGAGCAGTTCTTC
TRBV6-2/TRBV6-3,NA,TRBJ2-5,NA,CASTHIYLGETQYF,TGTGCCAGCACCCACATCTACCTTGGAGAGACCCAGTACTTC
TRBV7-8,NA,TRBJ2-3,NA,CASSFPPSTDTQYF,TGTGCCAGCAGCTTCCCTCCCTCCACAGATACGCAGTATTTT
TRBV30,TRBD1,TRBJ1-5,NA,CAWSATGVIQPQHF,TGTGCCTGGAGTGCGACAGGGGTTATTCAGCCCCAGCATTTT
TRBV12-3/TRBV12-4,NA,TRBJ2-2,NA,CASSSPMNGELFF,TGTGCCAGCAGCTCTCCTATGAACGGGGAGCTGTTTTTT
TRBV12-3/TRBV12-4,NA,TRBJ1-2,NA,CASKGGGDLDNYGYTF,TGTGCCAGCAAGGGCGGGGGCGACTTAGATAACTATGGCTACACCTTC